These 21 T cell receptor beta chains originate from one sample sequenced in a study of T cell responses to AZD1222 COVID-19 vaccine. Data came from immunoSEQ multiplex PCR; TCRdb stores just in-frame clones and leaves some out. The sample records under 25,000 clones, almost 85% being singletons. The source material was peripheral blood, sampled 28 days after the second AZD1222 dose. Receptors were obtained from an adult who received the AZD1222 COVID-19 vaccine.

The chain has TRBV7-2 and TRBJ2-2; D may be TRBD1 or TRBD2 (5 bases each). This CDR3 comprises 16 residues. Trimming stripped 0 bases from V and 4 bases from J, with 12 bases between. Germline values: CDR1 SGHTA, CDR2 FQGNSA. CDR3 DNA sequence: TGTGCCAGCAGCTTAGCGGGACGTACGAGCACCGGGGAGCTGTTTTTT. Protein sequence: CASSLAGRTSTGELFF. The full variable domain, in which reference TRBV7-2 and TRBJ2-2 provide the parts outside the CDR3, is GAGVSQSPSNKVTEKGKDVELRCDPISGHTALYWYRQSLGQGLEFLIYFQGNSAPDKSGLPSDRFSAERTGGSVSTLTIQRTQQEDSAVYLCASSLAGRTSTGELFFGEGSRLTVL.

The rearrangement joins TRBV23-1 to TRBJ1-5; D may be TRBD1 (6 bases). TRBV23-1 is sorted into the ORF group, with uncertain function. The CDR3 consists of 17 residues. The V end was cut by 2 bases, the J end by 1 base, with 15 bases between. Here the CDR3 reads CASSQPPGAPSNQPQHF. DNA for the CDR3: TGCGCCAGCAGTCAACCCCCAGGGGCCCCCAGCAATCAGCCCCAGCATTTT.

The J gene is TRBJ1-2, the V gene TRBV7-9; weak D call: TRBD1 (5 bases). The CDR3 totals 14 residues. V was shortened by 1 base and J by 8 bases, with 14 bases between the two germline ends. From germline, CDR1 is SEHNR and CDR2 FQNEAQ (reference sequence). This CDR3 is CASSLDWDQGGYTF. The CDR3 nucleotides read TGTGCCAGCAGCTTAGATTGGGATCAGGGCGGCTACACCTTC. The entire variable domain, with the rest obtained from reference TRBV7-9 and TRBJ1-2, is as follows: DTGVSQNPRHKITKRGQNVTFRCDPISEHNRLYWYRQTLGQGPEFLTYFQNEAQLEKSRLLSDRFSAERPKGSFSTLEIQRTEQGDSAMYLCASSLDWDQGGYTFGSGTRLTVV.

The chain carries TRBV7-6 and TRBJ2-1; TRBD2 might be the D (5 bases). Germline V gene lookup returns CDR1 SGHVS and CDR2 FNYEAQ. The CDR3 is made up of 15 amino acids. The V end lost 2 bases, the J end lost 2 bases, and 10 bases lay between the germline ends. The CDR3 DNA reads as TGTGCCAGCAGCTTACTGGGCGGGCCCTACAATGAGCAGTTCTTC. Translation gives CASSLLGGPYNEQFF.

The chain joins TRBV6-5 to TRBJ1-2; 9 bases match TRBD1. The V gene's germline CDR1 is MNHEY and CDR2 SVGAGI. V was pared by 6 bases and J by 7 bases, with 9 bases of the junction left unmatched. The CDR3 is made up of 14 amino acids. The CDR3 sequence: CASSGQGLPSGYTF. CDR3 sequence (DNA): TGTGCCAGCAGCGGACAGGGGCTTCCAAGTGGCTACACCTTC.

The V and J genes are TRBV29-1 and TRBJ2-7; D is unresolved. Trimming cost V 2 bases and J 0 bases, with 8 bases left between them. Germline V gene sequence: CDR1 SQVTM, CDR2 ANQGSEA. CDR3 size: 13 residues. The CDR3: CSVERISSYEQYF. DNA for the CDR3: TGCAGCGTTGAAAGGATTTCCTCCTACGAGCAGTACTTC.

The V call is TRBV27, the J call TRBJ2-2, with 7 bases lining up with TRBD1. CDR3 length equals 15 residues. V gave up 6 bases and J gave up 4 bases; unmatched junction bases: 8. Germline V lookup: CDR1 MNHEY, CDR2 SMNVEV (reference sequence). CDR3: CASSDDRAFTGELFF. The CDR3 DNA reads as TGTGCCAGCAGCGACGACAGGGCGTTCACCGGGGAGCTGTTTTTT.

The J gene is TRBJ2-1, the V gene TRBV7-2, with unresolved D. CDR3 length equals 13 residues. Trimming cost V 1 base and J 5 bases, with 6 bases left between them. Germline V gives CDR1 SGHTA, CDR2 FQGNSA. CDR3 sequence reads: CASSLVSDNEQFF. Here the CDR3 DNA reads TGTGCCAGCAGCTTAGTGTCGGACAATGAGCAGTTCTTC.

The chain couples TRBV4-2 to TRBJ2-1, with a weak D call TRBD2 (6 bases). Per germline, CDR1 LGHNA and CDR2 YNFKEQ. The CDR3 runs 16 residues. Trimming took 0 bases from V and 3 from J, leaving 12 bases between them. DNA of the CDR3: TGTGCCAGCAGCCAAGAGTACGGGGGTTACTACAATGAGCAGTTCTTC. It specifies CASSQEYGGYYNEQFF.

The chain has TRBV19 and TRBJ1-5, with 7 nucleotides matching TRBD1. CDR1 is LNHDA and CDR2 is SQIVND in the germline V gene (reference sequence). Trimming cost V 3 bases and J 0 bases; bases outside gene matches: 8. CDR3 size: 17 residues. This CDR3 is CASSIDGTEYSNQPQHF. The CDR3 bases are TGTGCCAGTAGTATTGACGGGACAGAATATAGCAATCAGCCCCAGCATTTT.

The chain is built from TRBV7-8 and TRBJ1-5; D is perhaps TRBD1 (5 bases). The germline V gene has CDR1 SGHVS and CDR2 FQNEAQ. Trimming left V 4 bases short and J 7 bases short, with 14 bases between. The CDR3 consists of 14 residues. The CDR3 DNA reads as TGTGCCAGCAGCTCGGAGTTGGGGCACCAGCCCCAGCATTTT. Encoded protein: CASSSELGHQPQHF.

The rearrangement joins TRBV7-2 to TRBJ1-6, with a possible D match to TRBD1 (5 bases). V dropped 5 bases and J dropped 10 bases, with 18 bases sitting between them. The CDR3 runs 15 residues. The germline V gene has CDR1 SGHTA and CDR2 FQGNSA. This CDR3 is CASSHGWAGNSPLHF. In DNA, the CDR3 is TGTGCCAGCAGCCACGGGTGGGCAGGGAACTCACCCCTCCACTTT.

The V gene is TRBV7-8, the J gene TRBJ1-2; D remains unclear. The V gene's germline CDR1 is SGHVS and CDR2 FQNEAQ. V lost 5 bases to trimming and J lost 6 bases, with 19 bases between them. CDR3 length equals 15 residues. The CDR3 reads CASSDQSRRRHGYTF. CDR3 nucleotide sequence: TGTGCCAGCAGCGACCAAAGCCGACGCCGGCATGGCTACACCTTC.

The V gene is TRBV7-2, the J gene TRBJ1-5; D gene uncertain. V lost 1 base to trimming and J lost 4 bases, with 8 bases between them. CDR1 is SGHTA, CDR2 FQGNSA, per germline. The CDR3 covers 14 residues. The CDR3 reads CASSLVPENQPQHF. The CDR3 DNA reads TGTGCCAGCAGCTTAGTCCCTGAGAATCAGCCCCAGCATTTT.

Worth noting for this clone: One junction end does not reproduce the germline sequence, and a read error may be involved. The gene calls are TRBV9 and TRBJ2-1, with 9 bases identical to TRBD2. In germline, CDR1 is SGDLS, CDR2 YYNGEE. The CDR3 sequence is 15 residues long. In DNA form, the CDR3 reads TGTGCCAACAGCGGAGGTAGCGGGAGTTTCGATGAGCAGTTCTTC. Its translation: CANSGGSGSFDEQFF.

The CDR3 DNA sequence: TGTGCCAGCATCGACAGGGGGCCCGAGAACACTGAAGCTTTCTTT. It specifies CASIDRGPENTEAFF. The chain is built from TRBV6-5 and TRBJ1-1; 10 bases align to TRBD1. The CDR3 is 15 amino acids. V shed 7 bases and J 1 base; nucleotides not matched to a gene: 6. CDR1 and CDR2 (germline): MNHEY, SVGAGI.

The rearrangement uses TRBV11-2 and TRBJ2-5; D possibly corresponds to TRBD2 (6 bases). This CDR3 has 13 residues. Germline V gene sequence: CDR1 SGHAT, CDR2 FQNNGV. V was pared by 5 bases and J by 5 bases, with 12 bases between. For the CDR3, the DNA is TGTGCCAGCAGCCAAACGGGGGAGGAGACCCAGTACTTC. Translation: CASSQTGEETQYF.

The V and J genes are TRBV7-7 and TRBJ2-1, with 8 bases matching TRBD2. The CDR3 has 15 residues. Germline lookup yields CDR1 SSHAT and CDR2 FNYEAQ (reference sequence). Trimming at V came to 1 base and at J to 8 bases, leaving 7 bases not matched to a gene. The CDR3 loop reads CASSLGLSGSDEQFF. The DNA for the CDR3 is TGTGCCAGCAGCTTAGGCCTCAGCGGGAGTGATGAGCAGTTCTTC. Full variable domain (missing parts from reference TRBV7-7 and TRBJ2-1): GAGVSQSPRYKVTKRGQDVTLRCDPISSHATLYWYQQALGQGPEFLTYFNYEAQPDKSGLPSDRFSAERPEGSISTLTIQRTEQRDSAMYRCASSLGLSGSDEQFFGPGTRLTVL.

The gene calls are TRBV6-5 and TRBJ1-3, with 7 bases identical to TRBD1. Germline lookup yields CDR1 MNHEY and CDR2 SVGAGI. Trimming removed 10 bases from V and 3 bases from J; junction bases left unmatched: 9. This CDR3 is 14 amino acids long. The CDR3 DNA follows: TGTGCCATTCGCCCGACAGGGAATGGAAACACCATATATTTT. Amino acid sequence: CAIRPTGNGNTIYF.

The V gene is TRBV30, the J gene TRBJ2-1, with D unresolved. The CDR3 runs to 14 residues. Per germline, CDR1 GTSNPN and CDR2 SVGIG (reference sequence). The V gene lost 4 bases and the J gene lost 6 bases, with 16 bases spanning the gap. As DNA, the CDR3 is TGTGCCTGGACCCTCGCCAGTAGAGGCAATGAGCAGTTCTTC. It is translated as CAWTLASRGNEQFF. The entire variable domain, with the rest obtained from reference TRBV30 and TRBJ2-1, is as follows: SQTIHQWPATLVQPVGSPLSLECTVEGTSNPNLYWYRQAAGRGLQLLFYSVGIGQISSEVPQNLSASRPQDRQFILSSKKLLLSDSGFYLCAWTLASRGNEQFFGPGTRLTVL.

V usage is TRBV7-6 and J usage is TRBJ2-2; D may correspond to TRBD1 or TRBD2 (5 bases each). Germline V gene lookup returns CDR1 SGHVS and CDR2 FNYEAQ. CDR3 length equals 16 residues. The germline V and J ends were trimmed by 5 bases and 0 bases, with 13 bases remaining between them. CDR3 DNA: TGTGCCAGCAGCCCAAATGGGGGACCGAACACCGGGGAGCTGTTTTTT. This translates into CASSPNGGPNTGELFF.